The 10 T cell receptor beta chains below were found in one sample sequenced in a study of cytomegalovirus exposure and HLA in healthy donors. Primers: 60 Vbeta forward and 13 Jbeta reverse. Sequencing used immunoSEQ multiplex PCR; TCRdb keeps in-frame clones, though not all of them. There are 140,000 to 150,000 clones in the sample; about 80% occur only once, and approximately 9.7% lies in the top ten. Specimen: PBMCs. These receptors originate from a woman aged 55 to 70 in good health and CMV-seropositive.

This chain uses TRBV19 with TRBJ2-5, with D perhaps TRBD2 (5 bases). Per germline, CDR1 LNHDA and CDR2 SQIVND (reference sequence). This CDR3 region has 15 residues. V shed 5 bases and J shed 3 bases, with 16 bases lying between them. The CDR3 loop is CASSPHARLKETQYF. DNA for the CDR3: TGTGCCAGTAGTCCCCACGCCAGACTAAAAGAGACCCAGTACTTC. The full variable domain, rest sourced from reference TRBV19 and TRBJ2-5, is DGGITQSPKYLFRKEGQNVTLSCEQNLNHDAMYWYRQDPGQGLRLIYYSQIVNDFQKGDIAEGYSVSREKKESFPLTVTSAQKNPTAFYLCASSPHARLKETQYFGPGTRLLVL.

The sample holds a few counts of this clone. This rearrangement joins TRBV5-4 to TRBJ2-3, with TRBD1 identical over 7 bases. Germline V gene data show CDR1 as SGHNT and CDR2 as YYREEE (reference sequence). The CDR3 has 15 residues. Unmatched junction bases numbered 3, after V lost 2 bases and J lost 0 bases. This CDR3 reads CASSFRDSSTDTQYF. The CDR3 DNA sequence: TGTGCCAGCAGCTTCCGGGACAGCAGCACAGATACGCAGTATTTT.

The chain recombines TRBV11-3 with TRBJ2-2; D unresolved. V lost 5 bases and J lost 3, with 7 bases in between. Germline loops: CDR1 SGHNT, CDR2 YENEEA. This CDR3 has 13 residues. DNA of the CDR3: TGTGCCAGCAGCACAATTGACACCGGGGAGCTGTTTTTT. Protein: CASSTIDTGELFF.

The V and J genes are TRBV2 and TRBJ1-5; D unclear. Germline assignment: CDR1 SNHLY and CDR2 FYNNEI. V lost 7 bases, J lost 2 bases, and 9 bases lay in between. This CDR3 comprises 13 residues. CDR3 sequence reads: CASNREGNQPQHF. The DNA of the CDR3 is TGTGCCAGCAATCGGGAGGGCAATCAGCCCCAGCATTTT.

V is TRBV5-4 and J is TRBJ2-1; 7 bases agree with TRBD2. Germline V gene sequence: CDR1 SGHNT, CDR2 YYREEE (reference sequence). V shed 6 bases, J shed 1 base, and the junction held 7 bases outside the gene matches. CDR3 length: 15 amino acids. The CDR3 DNA reads TGTGCCAGCAAGGTGGGAGGGCCGTCCTACAATGAGCAGTTCTTC. Residues: CASKVGGPSYNEQFF.

The rearrangement links TRBV27 to TRBJ2-1, with D maybe TRBD1 (5 bases). The V gene lost 3 bases and the J gene lost 8 bases, with 11 bases spanning the gap. The CDR3 spans 13 residues. The germline V gene has CDR1 MNHEY and CDR2 SMNVEV (reference sequence). The CDR3 sequence: CASSFPGWDEQFF. The DNA for the CDR3 is TGTGCCAGCAGTTTTCCAGGGTGGGATGAGCAGTTCTTC.

On this clone: The same CDR3 can be traced to other DNA sequences in this sample. V gene TRBV28 combines with J gene TRBJ1-2; perhaps TRBD1 as D (5 bases). The CDR3 length is 14 residues. The germline CDR1 and CDR2 sequences are MDHEN and SYDVKM. V was clipped by 3 bases and J by 4 bases, with 12 bases between them. The CDR3 sequence is CASSLGLEVYGYTF. The CDR3 DNA reads as TGTGCCAGCAGTTTGGGGCTAGAGGTCTATGGCTACACCTTC.

The chain couples TRBV9 to TRBJ1-2; 7 bases align to TRBD1. The V segment lost 0 bases and the J segment 4 bases; nucleotides outside the gene matches: 6. The CDR3 totals 15 residues. The germline V gene has CDR1 SGDLS and CDR2 YYNGEE. The CDR3 coding sequence is TGTGCCAGCAGCGTAGGTCCACAGGGGACCTATGGCTACACCTTC. It encodes CASSVGPQGTYGYTF.

This sequence joins TRBV5-4 and TRBJ2-1; unclear D gene. Germline V lookup: CDR1 SGHNT, CDR2 YYREEE (reference sequence). The CDR3 covers 11 residues. V was pared by 4 bases and J by 4 bases, with 3 bases between. CDR3 sequence reads: CASSLYNEQFF. CDR3 DNA sequence: TGTGCCAGCAGCCTGTACAATGAGCAGTTCTTC.

The chain employs TRBV7-6 and TRBJ1-2, with 9 bases fitting TRBD1. This CDR3 contains 13 residues. Germline V gene lookup returns CDR1 SGHVS and CDR2 FNYEAQ. With 5 bases clipped from V and 6 bases from J, the junction kept 4 bases outside the gene matches. CDR3 coding DNA: TGTGCCAGCAGCATGGACAGGGGAAATGGCTACACCTTC. It encodes CASSMDRGNGYTF.